Reported below is one T cell receptor beta chain. This table comes from immunoSEQ multiplex PCR, and its TCRdb copy is limited to in-frame clones, with some not included. The repertoire holds roughly 55,000 clones, with under 95% as singletons. The data stem from a study of control samples from healthy donors and cancer patients. The CDR3 has 16 amino acids. J gave up 3 bases and V 5 bases, and 9 bases lay outside the gene matches. Germline V CDR1 and CDR2: SGHTA, FQGNSA. The V gene is TRBV7-2, the J gene TRBJ2-2; 7 bases are shared with TRBD2. The clonotype originates from a man in his forties with colorectal cancer. Source material: PBMCs. CDR3 nucleotide sequence: TGTGCCAGCAGCGACAAAAGCGGGGAGGACACCGGGGAGCTGTTTTTT. The encoded protein is CASSDKSGEDTGELFF.